This T cell receptor (beta chain) was recovered during a study of blood T cell repertoires in COVID-19. Study-wide background: In each case, the material was cDNA or gDNA derived from T cells, B-cell-depleted T cells, or PBMCs.

Per the original methods: Cell counts per sample came from amplifying reference gene primers. The protocol was immunoSEQ multiplex PCR, while the TCRdb copy is restricted to in-frame clones and leaves out a portion. Clonal size and the V and J genes are those of that table, whereas D and trimming came from the DNA. The sample shows about 290,000 clones, over 85% of them seen only once. V shed 4 bases, J shed 4 bases, and the junction held 3 bases outside the gene matches. This CDR3 spans 13 amino acids. This chain connects TRBV23-1 to TRBJ2-7; the match to TRBD2 covers 8 bases. TRBV23-1 is labeled an ORF, and its function is uncertain. The origin of this receptor is a woman in her 30s with COVID-19, enrolled during active disease. Sequenced input: peripheral blood. The CDR3 bases are TGCGCCAGCAGTCCTACTAGCGGATACGAGCAGTACTTC. Amino acids: CASSPTSGYEQYF.